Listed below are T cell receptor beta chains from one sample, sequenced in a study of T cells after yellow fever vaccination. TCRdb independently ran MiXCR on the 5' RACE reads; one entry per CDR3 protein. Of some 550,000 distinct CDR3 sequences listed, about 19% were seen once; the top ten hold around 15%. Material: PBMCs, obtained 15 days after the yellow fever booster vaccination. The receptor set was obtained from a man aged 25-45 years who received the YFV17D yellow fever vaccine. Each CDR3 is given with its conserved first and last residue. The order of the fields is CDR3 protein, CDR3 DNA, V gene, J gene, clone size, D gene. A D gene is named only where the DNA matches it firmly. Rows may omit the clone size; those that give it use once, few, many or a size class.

cdr3_aa: CASSLRLGPRNEQFF
cdr3_nt: TGTGCCAGCAGTTTGAGGTTGGGGCCAAGGAATGAGCAGTTCTTC
v_call: TRBV12-3/TRBV12-4
j_call: TRBJ2-1
clone_size: .
d_call: .

cdr3_aa: CSASPSHSEQFF
cdr3_nt: TGCAGTGCTAGTCCCTCCCACAGTGAGCAGTTCTTC
v_call: TRBV20-1
j_call: TRBJ2-1
clone_size: few
d_call: .

cdr3_aa: CASSGKRSGGDYNEQFF
cdr3_nt: TGTGCCAGTAGTGGGAAGAGAAGCGGCGGTGACTACAATGAGCAGTTCTTC
v_call: TRBV19
j_call: TRBJ2-1
clone_size: few
d_call: .

cdr3_aa: CSARVRGDTQYF
cdr3_nt: TGCAGTGCTAGAGTACGCGGAGATACGCAGTATTTT
v_call: TRBV20-1
j_call: TRBJ2-3
clone_size: .
d_call: .

cdr3_aa: CASSSGREDNEQFF
cdr3_nt: TGTGCCAGCAGTTCGGGACGGGAGGACAATGAGCAGTTCTTC
v_call: TRBV6-5
j_call: TRBJ2-1
clone_size: .
d_call: TRBD2

cdr3_aa: CASVAGGHTDTQYF
cdr3_nt: TGTGCCAGCGTAGCGGGAGGGCACACAGATACGCAGTATTTT
v_call: TRBV25-1
j_call: TRBJ2-3
clone_size: few
d_call: TRBD2

cdr3_aa: CASRQGGSNTEAFF
cdr3_nt: TGTGCCAGCAGACAGGGGGGTTCGAACACTGAAGCTTTCTTT
v_call: TRBV6-1
j_call: TRBJ1-1
clone_size: .
d_call: TRBD1

cdr3_aa: CSVDQAYEQYF
cdr3_nt: TGCAGCGTTGACCAAGCCTACGAGCAGTACTTC
v_call: TRBV29-1
j_call: TRBJ2-7
clone_size: many
d_call: .

cdr3_aa: CASRDRYYEQYF
cdr3_nt: TGCGCCTCTCGGGACCGATACTACGAGCAGTACTTC
v_call: TRBV10-2
j_call: TRBJ2-7
clone_size: few
d_call: .

cdr3_aa: CASSFLPRIGDNEQFF
cdr3_nt: TGTGCCAGCAGTTTTCTCCCGCGAATTGGGGACAATGAGCAGTTCTTC
v_call: TRBV12-3/TRBV12-4
j_call: TRBJ2-1
clone_size: .
d_call: .

cdr3_aa: CASSLGAGEKTQYF
cdr3_nt: TGTGCCAGCAGCTTGGGAGCGGGAGAGAAGACCCAGTACTTC
v_call: TRBV7-2
j_call: TRBJ2-5
clone_size: few
d_call: TRBD2

cdr3_aa: CASSQASGWNYNEQFF
cdr3_nt: TGCGCCAGCAGCCAAGCTAGCGGGTGGAACTACAATGAGCAGTTCTTC
v_call: TRBV4-3
j_call: TRBJ2-1
clone_size: few
d_call: TRBD2

cdr3_aa: CASSPGLAEAIQETQYF
cdr3_nt: TGTGCCAGCAGCCCGGGACTAGCGGAGGCTATACAAGAGACCCAGTACTTC
v_call: TRBV7-8
j_call: TRBJ2-5
clone_size: few
d_call: TRBD2

cdr3_aa: CASSLPGASGEQYF
cdr3_nt: TGCGCCAGCAGCTTGCCAGGGGCGTCGGGCGAGCAGTACTTC
v_call: TRBV5-1
j_call: TRBJ2-7
clone_size: .
d_call: .

cdr3_aa: CASTGTSSTGEQFF
cdr3_nt: TGTGCCAGCACGGGGACTAGCTCTACCGGTGAGCAGTTCTTC
v_call: TRBV7-9
j_call: TRBJ2-1
clone_size: .
d_call: TRBD2

cdr3_aa: CASSLARGNTEAFF
cdr3_nt: TGTGCCAGCAGTTTAGCAAGGGGGAACACTGAAGCTTTCTTT
v_call: TRBV5-1
j_call: TRBJ1-1
clone_size: many
d_call: .

cdr3_aa: CASSEIPVSAETQYF
cdr3_nt: TGTGCCAGCAGTGAAATCCCTGTGAGTGCGGAGACCCAGTACTTC
v_call: TRBV6-1
j_call: TRBJ2-5
clone_size: .
d_call: .

cdr3_aa: CSAPGAGMNTGELFF
cdr3_nt: TGCAGTGCCCCCGGTGCGGGAATGAACACCGGGGAGCTGTTTTTT
v_call: TRBV20-1
j_call: TRBJ2-2
clone_size: .
d_call: .

cdr3_aa: CASSLGVVGGPQHF
cdr3_nt: TGTGCCAGCAGCTTAGGAGTAGTAGGGGGGCCCCAGCATTTT
v_call: TRBV7-9
j_call: TRBJ1-5
clone_size: few
d_call: .

cdr3_aa: CASSTRTGQIMPQHF
cdr3_nt: TGTGCCAGCAGCACTCGGACAGGGCAAATCATGCCCCAGCATTTT
v_call: TRBV12-3/TRBV12-4
j_call: TRBJ1-5
clone_size: .
d_call: TRBD1

cdr3_aa: CASSQLTSTYTGELFF
cdr3_nt: TGTGCCAGCTCACAACTCACTAGCACCTACACCGGGGAGCTGTTTTTT
v_call: TRBV18
j_call: TRBJ2-2
clone_size: .
d_call: .

cdr3_aa: CASSPSGYKDTQYF
cdr3_nt: TGTGCCAGCAGCCCCTCTGGATACAAAGATACGCAGTATTTT
v_call: TRBV7-2
j_call: TRBJ2-3
clone_size: .
d_call: .

cdr3_aa: CATSDIIGGYEQYF
cdr3_nt: TGTGCCACCAGTGATATAATCGGGGGCTACGAGCAGTACTTC
v_call: TRBV24-1
j_call: TRBJ2-7
clone_size: few
d_call: .

cdr3_aa: CSARDPSGSAHNEQFF
cdr3_nt: TGCAGTGCTAGAGACCCAAGCGGGAGTGCCCACAATGAGCAGTTCTTC
v_call: TRBV20-1
j_call: TRBJ2-1
clone_size: many
d_call: TRBD2

cdr3_aa: CSATVISGRFTDTQYF
cdr3_nt: TGCAGTGCTACAGTGATTTCGGGACGCTTCACAGATACGCAGTATTTT
v_call: TRBV20-1
j_call: TRBJ2-3
clone_size: few
d_call: .

cdr3_aa: CASSLDLWGYTF
cdr3_nt: TGTGCCAGCAGCTTAGATCTGTGGGGCTACACCTTC
v_call: TRBV7-9
j_call: TRBJ1-2
clone_size: few
d_call: .

cdr3_aa: CASSRPPGNQGGTQYF
cdr3_nt: TGTGCCAGCAGTCGCCCCCCAGGAAACCAAGGCGGGACCCAGTACTTC
v_call: TRBV6-1
j_call: TRBJ2-5
clone_size: many
d_call: .

cdr3_aa: CASTRGGAGELFF
cdr3_nt: TGCGCCAGCACCCGGGGAGGAGCCGGGGAGCTGTTTTTT
v_call: TRBV5-1
j_call: TRBJ2-2
clone_size: few
d_call: .

cdr3_aa: CAMGERGAFNEQFF
cdr3_nt: TGTGCCATGGGTGAAAGGGGGGCATTCAATGAGCAGTTCTTC
v_call: TRBV6-4
j_call: TRBJ2-1
clone_size: .
d_call: .

cdr3_aa: CASSELAGTDNEQFF
cdr3_nt: TGTGCCAGCTCAGAGCTAGCGGGGACTGACAATGAGCAGTTCTTC
v_call: TRBV18
j_call: TRBJ2-1
clone_size: .
d_call: TRBD2

cdr3_aa: CASSQRVAGAPPQTQYF
cdr3_nt: TGTGCCAGCAGCCAGAGGGTAGCGGGAGCCCCTCCGCAGACCCAGTACTTC
v_call: TRBV7-2
j_call: TRBJ2-5
clone_size: .
d_call: TRBD2

cdr3_aa: CASSLGHRGNIQYF
cdr3_nt: TGCGCCAGCAGCTTGGGCCACCGGGGAAACATTCAGTACTTC
v_call: TRBV5-1
j_call: TRBJ2-4
clone_size: .
d_call: .

cdr3_aa: CASSSALRRGGYTF
cdr3_nt: TGTGCCAGCAGCTCGGCTCTTAGGAGAGGTGGCTACACCTTC
v_call: TRBV11-2
j_call: TRBJ1-2
clone_size: .
d_call: .

cdr3_aa: CASSYGDSYEQYF
cdr3_nt: TGTGCCAGCAGTTATGGGGACTCCTACGAGCAGTACTTC
v_call: TRBV6-2/TRBV6-3
j_call: TRBJ2-7
clone_size: many
d_call: .

cdr3_aa: CASSLNSLGNEQFF
cdr3_nt: TGCGCCAGCAGCTTGAACTCTTTGGGCAATGAGCAGTTCTTC
v_call: TRBV5-1
j_call: TRBJ2-1
clone_size: many
d_call: .

cdr3_aa: CASTHRGERPGELFF
cdr3_nt: TGTGCCAGTACACACAGGGGAGAGCGGCCCGGGGAGCTGTTTTTT
v_call: TRBV19
j_call: TRBJ2-2
clone_size: few
d_call: TRBD1

cdr3_aa: CASSLVLASNEQFF
cdr3_nt: TGTGCCAGCAGTTTAGTTCTAGCGAGCAATGAGCAGTTCTTC
v_call: TRBV12-3/TRBV12-4
j_call: TRBJ2-1
clone_size: many
d_call: .

cdr3_aa: CSVTGTVRVGSGTSVAYEQYF
cdr3_nt: TGCAGCGTGACCGGGACCGTGAGGGTGGGTAGCGGGACTTCGGTGGCCTACGAGCAGTACTTC
v_call: TRBV29-1
j_call: TRBJ2-7
clone_size: few
d_call: TRBD2

cdr3_aa: CASSFSYQETQYF
cdr3_nt: TGTGCCAGCAGTTTCTCGTACCAAGAGACCCAGTACTTC
v_call: TRBV12-3/TRBV12-4
j_call: TRBJ2-5
clone_size: many
d_call: .

cdr3_aa: CSARASGIGTQYF
cdr3_nt: TGCAGTGCTAGGGCTAGCGGGATAGGTACGCAGTATTTT
v_call: TRBV20-1
j_call: TRBJ2-3
clone_size: .
d_call: TRBD2

cdr3_aa: CASTPRRGTAETQYF
cdr3_nt: TGTGCCAGTACTCCCAGGAGAGGGACGGCGGAGACCCAGTACTTC
v_call: TRBV19
j_call: TRBJ2-5
clone_size: .
d_call: .

cdr3_aa: CASSYPGLASHNTGELFF
cdr3_nt: TGTGCCAGCAGTTACCCCGGACTAGCTTCTCATAACACCGGGGAGCTGTTTTTT
v_call: TRBV6-2/TRBV6-3
j_call: TRBJ2-2
clone_size: .
d_call: TRBD2

cdr3_aa: CAWTGKLAGGPRYNEQFF
cdr3_nt: TGTGCCTGGACCGGAAAACTAGCGGGAGGGCCAAGGTACAATGAGCAGTTCTTC
v_call: TRBV30
j_call: TRBJ2-1
clone_size: many
d_call: TRBD2

cdr3_aa: CSATPRAGGNTEAFF
cdr3_nt: TGCAGTGCTACCCCGAGGGCAGGAGGGAACACTGAAGCTTTCTTT
v_call: TRBV20-1
j_call: TRBJ1-1
clone_size: few
d_call: .

cdr3_aa: CASSFAARSGRAPEQFF
cdr3_nt: TGTGCCAGCAGTTTCGCCGCCCGGAGCGGGAGGGCCCCTGAGCAGTTCTTC
v_call: TRBV12-3/TRBV12-4
j_call: TRBJ2-1
clone_size: .
d_call: TRBD2

cdr3_aa: CAWRLGSGNTIYF
cdr3_nt: TGTGCCTGGAGATTGGGGTCTGGAAACACCATATATTTT
v_call: TRBV30
j_call: TRBJ1-3
clone_size: few
d_call: .

cdr3_aa: CASSLGGTEPQPQHF
cdr3_nt: TGCGCCAGCAGCTTGGGAGGGACGGAGCCTCAGCCCCAGCATTTT
v_call: TRBV5-1
j_call: TRBJ1-5
clone_size: .
d_call: .

cdr3_aa: CASSLVGANVLTF
cdr3_nt: TGTGCCAGCAGCTTGGTTGGGGCCAACGTCCTGACTTTC
v_call: TRBV7-9
j_call: TRBJ2-6
clone_size: many
d_call: .

cdr3_aa: CASIEGAAYEQYF
cdr3_nt: TGTGCCAGCATAGAGGGGGCGGCATACGAGCAGTACTTC
v_call: TRBV2
j_call: TRBJ2-7
clone_size: .
d_call: TRBD1

cdr3_aa: CASSGRTGSQFF
cdr3_nt: TGTGCCAGCAGTGGAAGGACAGGGTCGCAGTTCTTC
v_call: TRBV2
j_call: TRBJ2-1
clone_size: few
d_call: TRBD1

cdr3_aa: CAVHGLATSYEQYF
cdr3_nt: TGTGCCGTGCACGGACTAGCGACCTCATACGAGCAGTACTTC
v_call: TRBV6-2/TRBV6-3
j_call: TRBJ2-7
clone_size: few
d_call: TRBD2

cdr3_aa: CASSLVQRSYNEQFF
cdr3_nt: TGCGCCAGCAGCTTGGTACAGCGCTCCTACAATGAGCAGTTCTTC
v_call: TRBV5-1
j_call: TRBJ2-1
clone_size: few
d_call: .

cdr3_aa: CASSLTGGAQRDEQFF
cdr3_nt: TGTGCCAGCAGCTTAACGGGGGGGGCGCAGCGGGATGAGCAGTTCTTC
v_call: TRBV7-3
j_call: TRBJ2-1
clone_size: .
d_call: .

cdr3_aa: CSVETENTGELFF
cdr3_nt: TGCAGCGTTGAAACGGAGAACACCGGGGAGCTGTTTTTT
v_call: TRBV29-1
j_call: TRBJ2-2
clone_size: .
d_call: .

cdr3_aa: CASSPWGTSGRTGELFF
cdr3_nt: TGTGCCAGCAGCCCCTGGGGGACTAGCGGGCGCACCGGGGAGCTGTTTTTT
v_call: TRBV4-2
j_call: TRBJ2-2
clone_size: .
d_call: TRBD2

cdr3_aa: CASTALAGGLYNEQFF
cdr3_nt: TGTGCCAGCACCGCCCTAGCGGGAGGGCTTTACAATGAGCAGTTCTTC
v_call: TRBV7-9
j_call: TRBJ2-1
clone_size: few
d_call: TRBD2

cdr3_aa: CSASFGALSEQYF
cdr3_nt: TGCAGTGCTAGCTTTGGCGCTCTTTCGGAGCAGTACTTC
v_call: TRBV20-1
j_call: TRBJ2-7
clone_size: many
d_call: .